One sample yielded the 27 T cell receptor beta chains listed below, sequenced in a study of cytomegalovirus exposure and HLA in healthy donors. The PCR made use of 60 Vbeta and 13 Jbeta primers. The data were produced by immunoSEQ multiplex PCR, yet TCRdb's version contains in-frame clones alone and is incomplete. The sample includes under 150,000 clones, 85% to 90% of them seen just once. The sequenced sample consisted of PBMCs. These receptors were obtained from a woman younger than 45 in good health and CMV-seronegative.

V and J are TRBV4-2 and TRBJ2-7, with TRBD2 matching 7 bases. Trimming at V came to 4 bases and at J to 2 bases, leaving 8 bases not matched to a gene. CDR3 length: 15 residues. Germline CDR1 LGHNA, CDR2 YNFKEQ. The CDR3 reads CASSRNLAGAYEQYF. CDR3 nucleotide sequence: TGTGCCAGCAGCCGAAACCTGGCGGGAGCCTACGAGCAGTACTTC.

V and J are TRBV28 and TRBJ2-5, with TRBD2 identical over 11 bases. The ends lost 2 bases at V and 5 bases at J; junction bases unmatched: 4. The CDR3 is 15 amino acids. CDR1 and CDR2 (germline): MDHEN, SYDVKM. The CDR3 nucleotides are TGTGCCAGCAGTTTAACTAGCGGGAGTTGGGAGACCCAGTACTTC. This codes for CASSLTSGSWETQYF.

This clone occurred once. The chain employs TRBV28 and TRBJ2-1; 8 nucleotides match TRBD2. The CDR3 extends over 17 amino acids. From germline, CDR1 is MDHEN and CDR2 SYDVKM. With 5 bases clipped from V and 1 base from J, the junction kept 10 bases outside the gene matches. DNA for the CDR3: TGTGCCAGCAGTACCCCTGGGCGGGGGGAATCCTACAATGAGCAGTTCTTC. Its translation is CASSTPGRGESYNEQFF.

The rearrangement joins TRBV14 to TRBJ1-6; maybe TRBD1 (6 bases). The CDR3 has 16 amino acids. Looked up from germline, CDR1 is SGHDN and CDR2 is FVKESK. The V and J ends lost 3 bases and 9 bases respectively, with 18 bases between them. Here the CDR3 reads CASSHHAWQGRSPLHF. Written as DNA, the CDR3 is TGTGCCAGCAGCCACCATGCGTGGCAGGGGCGTTCACCCCTCCACTTT.

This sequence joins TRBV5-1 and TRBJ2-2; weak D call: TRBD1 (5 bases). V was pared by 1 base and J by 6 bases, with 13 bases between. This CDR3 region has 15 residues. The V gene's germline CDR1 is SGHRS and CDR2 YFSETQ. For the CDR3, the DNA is TGCGCCAGCAGCTTGTCTGGGGCCTTCCCCGGGGAGCTGTTTTTT. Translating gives CASSLSGAFPGELFF.

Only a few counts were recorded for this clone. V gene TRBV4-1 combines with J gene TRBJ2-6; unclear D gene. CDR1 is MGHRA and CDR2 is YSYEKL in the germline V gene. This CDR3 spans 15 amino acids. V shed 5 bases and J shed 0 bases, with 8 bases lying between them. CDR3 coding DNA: TGCGCCAGCAGCGGGCATTTCTCTGGGGCCAACGTCCTGACTTTC. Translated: CASSGHFSGANVLTF.

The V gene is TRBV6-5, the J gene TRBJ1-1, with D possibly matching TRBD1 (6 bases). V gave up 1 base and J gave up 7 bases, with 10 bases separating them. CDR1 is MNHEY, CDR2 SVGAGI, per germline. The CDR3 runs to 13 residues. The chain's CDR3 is CASSYWSDSEAFF. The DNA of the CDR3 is TGTGCCAGCAGTTACTGGTCGGACAGTGAAGCTTTCTTT.

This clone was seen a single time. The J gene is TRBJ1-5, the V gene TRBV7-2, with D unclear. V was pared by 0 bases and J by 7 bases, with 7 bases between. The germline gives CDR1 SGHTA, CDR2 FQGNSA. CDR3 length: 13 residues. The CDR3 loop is CASSLAVEQPQHF. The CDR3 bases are TGTGCCAGCAGCTTAGCGGTAGAACAGCCCCAGCATTTT. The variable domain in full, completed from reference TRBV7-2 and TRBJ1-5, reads GAGVSQSPSNKVTEKGKDVELRCDPISGHTALYWYRQSLGQGLEFLIYFQGNSAPDKSGLPSDRFSAERTGGSVSTLTIQRTQQEDSAVYLCASSLAVEQPQHFGDGTRLSIL.

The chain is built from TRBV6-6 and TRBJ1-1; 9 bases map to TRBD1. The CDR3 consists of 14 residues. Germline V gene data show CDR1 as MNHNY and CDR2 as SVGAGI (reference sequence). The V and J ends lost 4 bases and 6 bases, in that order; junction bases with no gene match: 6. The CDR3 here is CASSWDRADAEAFF. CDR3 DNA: TGTGCCAGCAGTTGGGACAGGGCTGACGCTGAAGCTTTCTTT.

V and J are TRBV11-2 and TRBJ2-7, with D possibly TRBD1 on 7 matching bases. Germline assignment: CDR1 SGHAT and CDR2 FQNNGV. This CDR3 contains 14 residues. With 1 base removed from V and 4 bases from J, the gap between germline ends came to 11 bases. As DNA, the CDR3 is TGTGCCAGCAGCTTAGTCAGGGGGGCTTACGAGCAGTACTTC. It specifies CASSLVRGAYEQYF.

The CDR3, as DNA: TGCGCCAGCACTCGACAGGGTCCCGAGACCCAGTACTTC. As protein: CASTRQGPETQYF. This rearrangement joins TRBV5-1 to TRBJ2-5; TRBD1 agrees at 7 bases. V shed 6 bases and J 5 bases; nucleotides not matched to a gene: 7. Germline loops: CDR1 SGHRS, CDR2 YFSETQ. The CDR3 spans 13 residues.

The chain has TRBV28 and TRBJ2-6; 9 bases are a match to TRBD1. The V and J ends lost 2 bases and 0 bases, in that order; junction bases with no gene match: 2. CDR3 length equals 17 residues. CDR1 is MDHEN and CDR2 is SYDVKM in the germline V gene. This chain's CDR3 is CASSLGQGSSGANVLTF. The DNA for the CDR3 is TGTGCCAGCAGTTTAGGACAGGGGAGCTCTGGGGCCAACGTCCTGACTTTC.

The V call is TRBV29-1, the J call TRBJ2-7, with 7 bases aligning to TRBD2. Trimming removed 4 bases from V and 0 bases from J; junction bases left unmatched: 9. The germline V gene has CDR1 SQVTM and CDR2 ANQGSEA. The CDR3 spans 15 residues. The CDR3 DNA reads TGCAGCGTTGCGCTAGCGGACACTTACTCCTACGAGCAGTACTTC. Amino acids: CSVALADTYSYEQYF.

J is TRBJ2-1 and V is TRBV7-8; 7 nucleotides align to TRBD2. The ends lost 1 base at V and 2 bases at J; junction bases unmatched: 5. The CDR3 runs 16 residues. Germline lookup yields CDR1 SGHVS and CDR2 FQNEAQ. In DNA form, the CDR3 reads TGTGCCAGCAGCTTAGGCGGGAGCCCCACCTACAATGAGCAGTTCTTC. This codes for CASSLGGSPTYNEQFF.

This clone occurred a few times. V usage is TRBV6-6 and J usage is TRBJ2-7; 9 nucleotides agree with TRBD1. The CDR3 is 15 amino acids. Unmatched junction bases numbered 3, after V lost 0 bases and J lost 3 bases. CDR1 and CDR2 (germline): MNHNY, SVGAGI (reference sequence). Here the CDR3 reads CASSYSGTGLYEQYF. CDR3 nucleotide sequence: TGTGCCAGCAGTTACTCGGGGACAGGGCTCTACGAGCAGTACTTC.

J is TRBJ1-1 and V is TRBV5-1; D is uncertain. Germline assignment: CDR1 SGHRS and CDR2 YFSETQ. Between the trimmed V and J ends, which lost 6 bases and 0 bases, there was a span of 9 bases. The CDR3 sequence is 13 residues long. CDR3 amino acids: CASKRSMNTEAFF. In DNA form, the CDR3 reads TGCGCCAGCAAACGGAGCATGAACACTGAAGCTTTCTTT.

The CDR3 region has the DNA TGCACCAGCAGCCAAGATCAGGTGGACAGGGCCCGTCGGAACACTGAAGCTTTCTTT. Residues: CTSSQDQVDRARRNTEAFF. V is TRBV1 and J is TRBJ1-1; TRBD1, the table's D call, lacks a check against the DNA. TRBV1 is a listed pseudogene. The length of the CDR3 is 19 residues.

The CDR3 region is CASSQGAGTGDNSPLHF. The CDR3, as DNA: TGCGCCAGCAGCCAAGGGGCCGGGACAGGGGATAATTCACCCCTCCACTTT. The chain joins TRBV4-3 to TRBJ1-6; the match to TRBD1 covers 10 bases. The CDR3 runs 17 residues. In germline, CDR1 is LGHNA, CDR2 YSLEER. V lost 1 base to trimming and J lost 5 bases; unmatched junction nucleotides: 5.

The CDR3 reads CASSSASGRARETQYF. The CDR3 DNA is TGTGCCAGCAGCTCGGCTAGCGGGAGGGCACGGGAGACCCAGTACTTC. The rearrangement uses TRBV7-2 and TRBJ2-5; 12 nucleotides align to TRBD2. The CDR3 totals 16 residues. Germline V gives CDR1 SGHTA, CDR2 FQGNSA. Germline trimming cut 4 bases from V and 5 bases from J; bases unmatched to any gene: 8.

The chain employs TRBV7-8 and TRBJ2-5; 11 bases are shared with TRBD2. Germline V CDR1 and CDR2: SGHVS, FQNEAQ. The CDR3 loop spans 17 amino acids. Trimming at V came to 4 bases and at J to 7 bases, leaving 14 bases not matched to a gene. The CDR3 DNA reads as TGTGCCAGCAGCTCCTTGGGACTAGCGGTTTCAGGGGGGACCCAGTACTTC. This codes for CASSSLGLAVSGGTQYF.

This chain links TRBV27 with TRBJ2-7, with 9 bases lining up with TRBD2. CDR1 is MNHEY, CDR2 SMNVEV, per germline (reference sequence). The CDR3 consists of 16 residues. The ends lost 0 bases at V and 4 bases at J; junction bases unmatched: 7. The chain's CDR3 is CASSLSSLAGNYEQYF. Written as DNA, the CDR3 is TGTGCCAGCAGTTTATCTTCGCTAGCGGGGAATTACGAGCAGTACTTC.

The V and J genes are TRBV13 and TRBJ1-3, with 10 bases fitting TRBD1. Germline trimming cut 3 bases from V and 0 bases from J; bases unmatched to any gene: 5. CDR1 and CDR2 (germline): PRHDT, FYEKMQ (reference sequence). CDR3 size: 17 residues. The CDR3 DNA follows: TGTGCCAGCAGCTTCCGGGACAGGGGTGACTCTGGAAACACCATATATTTT. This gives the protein CASSFRDRGDSGNTIYF. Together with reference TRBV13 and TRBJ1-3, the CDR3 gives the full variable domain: AAGVIQSPRHLIKEKRETATLKCYPIPRHDTVYWYQQGPGQDPQFLISFYEKMQSDKGSIPDRFSAQQFSDYHSELNMSSLELGDSALYFCASSFRDRGDSGNTIYFGEGSWLTVV.

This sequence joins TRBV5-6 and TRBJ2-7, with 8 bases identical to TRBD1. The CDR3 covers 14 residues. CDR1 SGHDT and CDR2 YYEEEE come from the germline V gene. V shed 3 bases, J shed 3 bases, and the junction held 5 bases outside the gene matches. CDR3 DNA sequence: TGTGCCAGCAGCTCCTGGACAGGGAACTACGAGCAGTACTTC. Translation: CASSSWTGNYEQYF. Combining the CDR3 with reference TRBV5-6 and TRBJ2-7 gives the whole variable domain DAGVTQSPTHLIKTRGQQVTLRCSPKSGHDTVSWYQQALGQGPQFIFQYYEEEERQRGNFPDRFSGHQFPNYSSELNVNALLLGDSALYLCASSSWTGNYEQYFGPGTRLTVT.

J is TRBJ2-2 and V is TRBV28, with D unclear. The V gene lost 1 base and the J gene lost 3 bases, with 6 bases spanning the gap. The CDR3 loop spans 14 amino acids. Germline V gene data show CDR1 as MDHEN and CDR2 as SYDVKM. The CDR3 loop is CASSLYVDTGELFF. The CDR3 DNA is TGTGCCAGCAGTTTATATGTAGACACCGGGGAGCTGTTTTTT.

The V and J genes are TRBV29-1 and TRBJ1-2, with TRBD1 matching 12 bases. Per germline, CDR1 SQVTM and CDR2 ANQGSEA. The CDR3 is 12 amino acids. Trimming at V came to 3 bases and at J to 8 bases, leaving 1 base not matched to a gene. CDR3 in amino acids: CSVEGTGGGYTF. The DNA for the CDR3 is TGCAGCGTTGAGGGGACAGGGGGCGGCTACACCTTC.

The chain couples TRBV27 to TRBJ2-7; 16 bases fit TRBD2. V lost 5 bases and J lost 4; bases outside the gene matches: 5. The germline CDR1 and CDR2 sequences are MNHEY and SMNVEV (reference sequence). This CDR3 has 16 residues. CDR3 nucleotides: TGTGCCAGCAGTGGGACTAGCGGGAGGGTTCAGTACGAGCAGTACTTC. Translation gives CASSGTSGRVQYEQYF.

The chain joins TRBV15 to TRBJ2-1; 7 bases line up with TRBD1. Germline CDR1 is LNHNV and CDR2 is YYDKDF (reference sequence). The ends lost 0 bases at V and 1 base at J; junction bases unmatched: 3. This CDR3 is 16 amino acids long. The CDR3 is CATSRDRGLSYNEQFF. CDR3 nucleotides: TGTGCCACCAGCAGAGACAGGGGGTTGTCCTACAATGAGCAGTTCTTC.